The clone carrying this TCR beta chain was detected only a few times. Its matching antigen is unknown. The data belong to a study of vaccination and CD4 T cells after COVID-19. Sequencing of DNA taken from cultured CD4+ T cells relied on the Oncomine TCR Beta short-read assay. TCRdb recomputed calls from the PCR reads with MiXCR, one row per CDR3 protein. The sample holds under 20,000 distinct CDR3 sequences; around 40% are singletons and the top ten take 4.5% to 7%. Treatment defined: roughly ten-day PBMC culture with coronavirus spike peptide pools or control peptides (ViraFEST assay). Per the germline V gene, CDR1 is SGHTA and CDR2 is FQGNSA. With 1 base removed from V and 6 bases from J, the gap between germline ends came to 16 bases. This CDR3 region has 16 residues.

The rearrangement links TRBV7-2 to TRBJ1-5, with D tentatively TRBD1 (5 bases). The clonotype originates from a human donor who had recovered from COVID-19. The sample here was CD4+ T cells from blood, cultured in vitro, taken before SARS-CoV-2 vaccination. The CDR3 region has the DNA TGTGCCAGCAGCTTAGTACCGGGGACCGGCGTTCAGCCCCAGCATTTT. Translated, it gives CASSLVPGTGVQPQHF.